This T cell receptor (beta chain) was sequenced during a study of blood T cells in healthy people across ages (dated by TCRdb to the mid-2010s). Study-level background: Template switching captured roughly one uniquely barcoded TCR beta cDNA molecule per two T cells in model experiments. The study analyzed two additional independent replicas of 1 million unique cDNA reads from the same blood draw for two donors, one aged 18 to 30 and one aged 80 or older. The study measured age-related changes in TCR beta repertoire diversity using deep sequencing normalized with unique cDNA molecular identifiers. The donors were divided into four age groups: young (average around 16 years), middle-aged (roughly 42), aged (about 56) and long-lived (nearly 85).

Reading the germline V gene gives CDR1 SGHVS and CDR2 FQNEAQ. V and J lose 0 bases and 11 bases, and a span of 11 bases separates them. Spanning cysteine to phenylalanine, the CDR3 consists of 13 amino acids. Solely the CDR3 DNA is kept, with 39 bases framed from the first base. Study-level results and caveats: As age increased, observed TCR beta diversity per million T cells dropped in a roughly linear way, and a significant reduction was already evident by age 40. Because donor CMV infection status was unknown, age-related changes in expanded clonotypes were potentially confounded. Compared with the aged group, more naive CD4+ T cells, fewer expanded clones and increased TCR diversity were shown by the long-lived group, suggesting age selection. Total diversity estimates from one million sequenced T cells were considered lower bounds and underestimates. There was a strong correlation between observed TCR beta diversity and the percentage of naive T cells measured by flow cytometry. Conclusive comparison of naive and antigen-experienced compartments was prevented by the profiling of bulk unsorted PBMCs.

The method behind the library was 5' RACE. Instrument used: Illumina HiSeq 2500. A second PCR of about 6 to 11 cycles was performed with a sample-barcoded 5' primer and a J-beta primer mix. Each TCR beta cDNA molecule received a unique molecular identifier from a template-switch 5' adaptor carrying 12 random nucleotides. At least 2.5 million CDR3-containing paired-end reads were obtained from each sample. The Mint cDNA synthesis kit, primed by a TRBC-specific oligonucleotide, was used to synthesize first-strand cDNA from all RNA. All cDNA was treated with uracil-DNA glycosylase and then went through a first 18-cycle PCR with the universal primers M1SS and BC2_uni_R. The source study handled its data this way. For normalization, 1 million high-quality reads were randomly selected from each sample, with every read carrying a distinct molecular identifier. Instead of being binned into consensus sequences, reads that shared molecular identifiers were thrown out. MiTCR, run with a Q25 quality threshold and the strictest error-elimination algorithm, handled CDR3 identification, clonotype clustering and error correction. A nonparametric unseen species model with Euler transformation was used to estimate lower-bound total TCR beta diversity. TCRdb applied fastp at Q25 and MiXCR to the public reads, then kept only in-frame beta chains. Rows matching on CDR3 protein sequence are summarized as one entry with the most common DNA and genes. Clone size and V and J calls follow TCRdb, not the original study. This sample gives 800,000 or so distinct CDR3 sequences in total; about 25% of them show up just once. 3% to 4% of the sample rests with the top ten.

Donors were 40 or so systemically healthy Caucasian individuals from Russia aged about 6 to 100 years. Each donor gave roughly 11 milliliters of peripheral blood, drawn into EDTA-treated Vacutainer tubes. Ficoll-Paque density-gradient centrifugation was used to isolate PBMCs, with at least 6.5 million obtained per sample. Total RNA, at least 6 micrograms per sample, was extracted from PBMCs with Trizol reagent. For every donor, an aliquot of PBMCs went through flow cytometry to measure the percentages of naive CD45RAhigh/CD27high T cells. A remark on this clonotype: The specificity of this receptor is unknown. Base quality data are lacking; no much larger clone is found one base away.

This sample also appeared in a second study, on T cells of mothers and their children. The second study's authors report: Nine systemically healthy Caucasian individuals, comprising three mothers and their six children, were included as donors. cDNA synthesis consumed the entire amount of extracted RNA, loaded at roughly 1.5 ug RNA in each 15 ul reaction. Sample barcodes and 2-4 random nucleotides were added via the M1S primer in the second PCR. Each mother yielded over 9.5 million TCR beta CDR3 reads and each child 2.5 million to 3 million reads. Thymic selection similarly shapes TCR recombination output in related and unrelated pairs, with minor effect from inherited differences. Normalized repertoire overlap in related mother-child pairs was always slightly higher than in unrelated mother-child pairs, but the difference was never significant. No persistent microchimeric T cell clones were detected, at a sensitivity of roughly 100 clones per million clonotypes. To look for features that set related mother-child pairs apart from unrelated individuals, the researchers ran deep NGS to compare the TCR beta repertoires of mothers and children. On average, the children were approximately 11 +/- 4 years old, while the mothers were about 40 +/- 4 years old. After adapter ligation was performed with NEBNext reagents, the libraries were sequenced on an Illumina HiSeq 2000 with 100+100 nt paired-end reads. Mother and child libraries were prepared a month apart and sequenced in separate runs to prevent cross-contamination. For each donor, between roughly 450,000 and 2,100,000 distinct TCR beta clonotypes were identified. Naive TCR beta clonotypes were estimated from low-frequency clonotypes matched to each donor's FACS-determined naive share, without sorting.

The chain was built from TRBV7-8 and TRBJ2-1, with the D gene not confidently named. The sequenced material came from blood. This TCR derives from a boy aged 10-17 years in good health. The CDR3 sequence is CASSLASSPKQFF. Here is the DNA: TGTGCCAGCAGCTTAGCCTCCAGCCCAAAGCAGTTCTTC.